Presented here are 22 T cell receptor beta chains from one specimen sequenced in a study of OX40 agonist ivuxolimab in advanced cancers. TCRdb's table, derived via immunoSEQ multiplex PCR, lists solely in-frame clones and lacks some. The top ten clones hold 15% to 20% of a sample with about 28,000 clones, 80% to 85% of them seen once. The sequencing used CD4+ or CD8+ T cells sorted from blood, collected in a trial of the OX40 agonist ivuxolimab. All receptors derive from an adult with an advanced solid tumor such as melanoma, head and neck, liver or kidney cancer.

This clone was picked up a small number of times. The gene calls are TRBV11-3 and TRBJ1-1; D unresolved. The length of the CDR3 is 12 residues. From germline, CDR1 is SGHNT and CDR2 YENEEA. The V gene lost 1 base and the J gene lost 3 bases, with 3 bases spanning the gap. CDR3 loop: CASSLGDTEAFF. The CDR3 DNA sequence: TGTGCCAGCAGCTTAGGGGACACTGAAGCTTTCTTT.

The rearrangement joins TRBV2 to TRBJ1-5; no definite D call. This CDR3 has 16 amino acids. Germline CDR1 reads SNHLY; CDR2 reads FYNNEI. Trimming removed 2 bases from V and 2 bases from J, with 13 bases in between. In DNA form, the CDR3 reads TGTGCCAGCAGTGAACCCCCCTGGGAGGGCAATCAGCCCCAGCATTTT. It translates to CASSEPPWEGNQPQHF.

The V and J genes are TRBV7-8 and TRBJ2-5; 12 bases are a match to TRBD1. CDR1 SGHVS and CDR2 FQNEAQ come from the germline V gene. The V and J ends lost 5 bases and 4 bases, in that order; junction bases with no gene match: 14. The CDR3 extends over 18 amino acids. DNA for the CDR3: TGTGCCAGCAGCATGACCGGGACAGGGGGCTCATGGGGAGAGACCCAGTACTTC. Its protein is CASSMTGTGGSWGETQYF.

V usage is TRBV6-5 and J usage is TRBJ2-7, with D hard to call. The CDR3 has 11 residues. Trimming stripped 7 bases from V and 4 bases from J, with 8 bases between. The V gene's germline CDR1 is MNHEY and CDR2 SVGAGI. The CDR3 here is CASNGVYEQYF. The CDR3 coding sequence is TGTGCCAGCAATGGGGTTTACGAGCAGTACTTC.

The gene calls are TRBV7-9 and TRBJ2-3; TRBD2 is a possible D gene (6 bases). Germline lookup yields CDR1 SEHNR and CDR2 FQNEAQ (reference sequence). Deletions cut 6 bases from V and 8 bases from J, with 21 bases between. CDR3 length: 15 residues. Written as DNA, the CDR3 is TGTGCCAGCAGTCCTGGGCGGGACCAGGCGGGTACGCAGTATTTT. It translates to CASSPGRDQAGTQYF.

The rearrangement uses TRBV4-1 and TRBJ1-4; D not certain. Trimming cost V 2 bases and J 10 bases, with 5 bases left between them. Per the germline V gene, CDR1 is MGHRA and CDR2 is YSYEKL. This CDR3 comprises 11 residues. DNA for the CDR3: TGCGCCAGCAGCCAAAACGGAAAACTGTTTTTT. As protein: CASSQNGKLFF.

The V call is TRBV5-6, the J call TRBJ1-2, with D unclear. The CDR3 runs 14 residues. In germline, CDR1 is SGHDT, CDR2 YYEEEE. Trimming pared 6 bases from V and 1 base from J, leaving 13 bases between. CDR3 region: CASTPRAFNYGYTF. CDR3 nucleotides: TGTGCCAGCACCCCACGGGCCTTTAACTATGGCTACACCTTC.

The chain is built from TRBV6-5 and TRBJ2-3; D is uncertain. This CDR3 contains 13 residues. Trimming stripped 5 bases from V and 4 bases from J, with 10 bases between. Germline V CDR1 and CDR2: MNHEY, SVGAGI. In DNA, the CDR3 is TGTGCCAGCAGTATGAGTGAGTCAGATACGCAGTATTTT. It translates to CASSMSESDTQYF.

This rearrangement joins TRBV29-1 to TRBJ2-3; the D is unclear. The CDR3 covers 13 residues. CDR1 and CDR2 from the germline V gene are SQVTM and ANQGSEA. Trimming cost V 7 bases and J 1 base, with 12 bases left between them. CDR3: CSATGHGTDTQYF. The CDR3, as DNA: TGCAGCGCTACGGGCCATGGCACAGATACGCAGTATTTT.

V usage is TRBV29-1 and J usage is TRBJ2-7; D unclear. CDR1 and CDR2 (germline): SQVTM, ANQGSEA. V shed 0 bases and J shed 0 bases, with 3 bases lying between them. There are 12 residues in the CDR3. CDR3: CSVEDDSYEQYF. CDR3 DNA: TGCAGCGTTGAAGACGACTCCTACGAGCAGTACTTC.

The chain links TRBV11-2 to TRBJ2-7, with D possibly being TRBD1 (5 bases). Deletions cut 1 base from V and 2 bases from J, with 12 bases between. Germline assignment: CDR1 SGHAT and CDR2 FQNNGV. This CDR3 comprises 15 residues. The CDR3 region has the DNA TGTGCCAGCAGCTTAGGCGCAGGGTCTGCCTACGAGCAGTACTTC. It is translated as CASSLGAGSAYEQYF.

The V call is TRBV4-1, the J call TRBJ2-7; D unresolved. Germline CDR1 and CDR2: MGHRA and YSYEKL. This CDR3 is built from 14 residues. V dropped 4 bases and J dropped 3 bases, with 13 bases sitting between them. This CDR3 reads CASSPTPSFYEQYF. The CDR3 nucleotides read TGCGCCAGCAGCCCCACCCCCAGTTTCTACGAGCAGTACTTC.

The rearrangement links TRBV9 to TRBJ1-1; D remains unclear. V was cut by 1 base and J by 4 bases, with 14 bases left in between. Per germline, CDR1 SGDLS and CDR2 YYNGEE. The CDR3 loop spans 15 amino acids. CDR3 loop: CASSVSRTDGTEAFF. The CDR3 DNA reads TGTGCCAGCAGCGTATCCCGGACGGATGGCACTGAAGCTTTCTTT.

This clone occurred once. The J gene is TRBJ1-2, the V gene TRBV28; no reliable D call. The CDR3 consists of 11 residues. Germline CDR1 reads MDHEN; CDR2 reads SYDVKM. V was shortened by 6 bases and J by 8 bases, with 10 bases between the two germline ends. The CDR3 nucleotides read TGTGCCAGCAGCCAGGCGCTGGGCTACACCTTC. It encodes CASSQALGYTF.

In this sample, this clone turned up once. The CDR3 bases are TGTGCCAGCAGTTTTTCCGGGGCCAACGTCCTGACTTTC. It codes for CASSFSGANVLTF. The V gene is TRBV27, the J gene TRBJ2-6; no firm D call. Germline CDR1 reads MNHEY; CDR2 reads SMNVEV (reference sequence). This CDR3 spans 13 amino acids. The V end lost 3 bases, the J end lost 4 bases, and 4 bases lay between the germline ends.

The V call is TRBV6-5, the J call TRBJ2-1; 12 nucleotides line up with TRBD1. The germline CDR1 and CDR2 sequences are MNHEY and SVGAGI. The ends lost 0 bases at V and 10 bases at J; junction bases unmatched: 7. The length of the CDR3 is 16 residues. The chain's CDR3 is CASSYSPGQGAREQFF. The CDR3 bases are TGTGCCAGCAGTTACTCGCCGGGACAGGGGGCCAGAGAGCAGTTCTTC.

The chain combines TRBV2 with TRBJ2-2, with TRBD2 identical over 9 bases. The germline gives CDR1 SNHLY, CDR2 FYNNEI. With V trimmed by 3 bases and J by 0 bases, 8 bases remained unmatched. This CDR3 is built from 18 residues. CDR3 in amino acids: CASSDFPGLASNTGELFF. CDR3 nucleotides: TGTGCCAGCAGTGATTTTCCCGGACTAGCGTCGAACACCGGGGAGCTGTTTTTT.

This clone was counted a single time. The rearrangement links TRBV27 to TRBJ1-1; D unresolved. In germline, CDR1 is MNHEY, CDR2 SMNVEV (reference sequence). V shed 0 bases and J shed 3 bases, with 5 bases lying between them. CDR3 length: 13 residues. Written as DNA, the CDR3 is TGTGCCAGCAGTTTATCCCCCTACACTGAAGCTTTCTTT. Its translation: CASSLSPYTEAFF.

CDR3 protein: CASSQDPLNTEAFF. The CDR3 DNA reads TGCGCCAGCAGCCAAGATCCCCTGAACACTGAAGCTTTCTTT. The chain employs TRBV4-1 and TRBJ1-1; D is ambiguous. Looked up from germline, CDR1 is MGHRA and CDR2 is YSYEKL. The CDR3 covers 14 residues. Trimming shortened V by 0 bases and J by 0 bases, and 5 bases separated the two germline ends.

The V gene is TRBV4-3, the J gene TRBJ2-1, with 11 bases fitting TRBD1. The trim removed 4 bases at V and 6 bases at J, leaving 5 bases unmatched. The CDR3 consists of 15 residues. The V gene's germline CDR1 is LGHNA and CDR2 YSLEER. For the CDR3, the DNA is TGCGCCAGCAGCCTCTCCGGGACAGGGGGCAATGAGCAGTTCTTC. Translation: CASSLSGTGGNEQFF.

This rearrangement joins TRBV15 to TRBJ2-1, with D tentatively TRBD2 (7 bases). The ends were cut back, 2 bases at V and 15 bases at J, with 14 bases in the middle. The CDR3 is 12 amino acids. In germline, CDR1 is LNHNV, CDR2 YYDKDF (reference sequence). CDR3 sequence: CATSRRPRGGFF. CDR3 in DNA: TGTGCCACCAGCAGACGGCCAAGGGGGGGGTTCTTC.

The CDR3: CASSYSARGEQYF. CDR3 sequence (DNA): TGTGCCAGCAGTTACTCGGCGCGCGGCGAGCAGTACTTC. The J gene is TRBJ2-7, the V gene TRBV6-5, with D unresolved. Trimming left V 0 bases short and J 6 bases short, with 9 bases between. The CDR3 consists of 13 residues. Germline V gives CDR1 MNHEY, CDR2 SVGAGI.